The next 24 T cell receptor beta chains were all read from a single sample in a study of regulatory T cells in long-lasting Graves disease listed by TCRdb under 2021. The intended sense of this specimen's time point label: newly diagnosed GD, antithyroid drugs for less than 3 months. For both TCR sequencing and RNA sequencing, RNA was extracted from PBMCs in TRIzol. Library construction relied on multiplex PCR. This sample was sequenced with an Illumina HiSeq 4000. iRepertoire HTBI primers and Arm-PCR amplification of CDR3 regions were used to construct TCR beta libraries. The public reads were reprocessed in TCRdb via fastp at Q25 and MiXCR, keeping in-frame beta chains. Identical CDR3 proteins give one entry, which carries the most common genes and DNA. In this sample the table shows about 220,000 distinct CDR3 sequences, roughly 19% of which occur a single time. Clones ranked in the top ten supply 10% to 15% of the sample.

These data were also filed under a second study, of T cells in Graves' hyperthyroidism and ophthalmopathy.

This material consisted of peripheral blood mononuclear cells (PBMCs), taken at new diagnosis, from a patient treated with antithyroid drugs. Source of these receptors: a woman under 40 with Graves disease. Donor details come from another sample of the same person, matched by shared clones.

This clonotype was seen ten or more times. The chain is built from TRBV30 and TRBJ2-5, with TRBD2 matching 12 bases. The CDR3 covers 15 residues. Germline V gene data show CDR1 as GTSNPN and CDR2 as SVGIG (reference sequence). The ends lost 4 bases at V and 2 bases at J; junction bases unmatched: 5. The CDR3 coding sequence is TGTGCCTGGACTAGCGGGGGGGCTAGTCAAGAGACCCAGTACTTC. This codes for CAWTSGGASQETQYF.

This clonotype appeared many times. This chain uses TRBV12-3 or TRBV12-4 with TRBJ2-3; D is unresolved. Trimming took 5 bases from V and 7 from J, leaving 4 bases between them. The CDR3 contains 10 residues. CDR3 DNA sequence: TGTGCCAGCAGTCTCAATACGCAGTATTTT. This sequence encodes CASSLNTQYF.

The genes are TRBV28 and TRBJ2-7; TRBD1 matches at 7 bases. The ends lost 10 bases at V and 0 bases at J; junction bases unmatched: 6. This CDR3 is built from 13 residues. CDR1 MDHEN and CDR2 SYDVKM come from the germline V gene. The CDR3 region is CATSGTDSYEQYF. CDR3 in DNA: TGTGCCACATCCGGGACAGACTCCTACGAGCAGTACTTC.

This clonotype was counted many times. The rearrangement joins TRBV7-9 to TRBJ2-5; D is possibly TRBD1 (6 bases). V was cut by 2 bases and J by 2 bases, with 15 bases left in between. The CDR3 is made up of 16 amino acids. Germline CDR1 SEHNR, CDR2 FQNEAQ (reference sequence). The CDR3 sequence is CASSLPRVQGQETQYF. CDR3 nucleotides: TGTGCCAGCAGCTTACCCCGTGTACAGGGTCAAGAGACCCAGTACTTC.

This clonotype appeared many times. This chain connects TRBV7-6 to TRBJ2-6, with a weak D call TRBD1 (5 bases). CDR1 SGHVS and CDR2 FNYEAQ come from the germline V gene. The CDR3 loop spans 15 amino acids. V lost 4 bases and J 0 bases, leaving 7 bases between the germline ends. The CDR3 sequence: CASSSTASGANVLTF. CDR3 DNA: TGTGCCAGCAGCTCGACAGCCTCTGGGGCCAACGTCCTGACTTTC.

This clonotype came up many times. The chain employs TRBV20-1 and TRBJ1-4; maybe TRBD1 (5 bases). Germline lookup yields CDR1 DFQATT and CDR2 SNEGSKA (reference sequence). The V gene lost 5 bases and the J gene lost 0 bases, with 7 bases spanning the gap. CDR3 length: 13 amino acids. The CDR3: CSARDPTNEKLFF. The CDR3 DNA is TGCAGTGCTCGGGACCCAACTAATGAAAAACTGTTTTTT.

Many counts were recorded for this clonotype. The rearrangement uses TRBV5-1 and TRBJ1-1; 11 bases agree with TRBD1. Per germline, CDR1 SGHRS and CDR2 YFSETQ. The CDR3 sequence is 15 residues long. Losses at the gene ends were 4 bases for V and 4 bases for J; bases not matched to a gene: 6. The CDR3 sequence: CASSLTGTGGTEAFF. CDR3 sequence (DNA): TGCGCCAGCAGCCTAACCGGGACAGGGGGCACTGAAGCTTTCTTT.

The rearrangement links TRBV30 to TRBJ1-1; possibly TRBD1 for D (5 bases). Germline-derived CDR1 and CDR2 are GTSNPN and SVGIG (reference sequence). The CDR3 is 16 residues long. Trimming pared 7 bases from V and 2 bases from J, leaving 23 bases between. The CDR3 nucleotides are TGTGCCTTCAGGTCGACAGACCTTCACCTCAACACTGAAGCTTTCTTT. Translated, it gives CAFRSTDLHLNTEAFF.

J is TRBJ2-3 and V is TRBV2; a weak D match, TRBD2 (5 bases). Trimming took 7 bases from V and 2 from J, leaving 13 bases between them. This CDR3 spans 14 amino acids. Germline V gene sequence: CDR1 SNHLY, CDR2 FYNNEI. CDR3 DNA sequence: TGTGCCAGCATCGACCTGGAGGTCACAGATACGCAGTATTTT. Amino acid sequence: CASIDLEVTDTQYF.

This clonotype was detected many times. The V call is TRBV10-3, the J call TRBJ2-1; 7 bases align to TRBD2. Germline V gives CDR1 ENHRY, CDR2 SYGVKD. This CDR3 region has 12 residues. Losses at the gene ends were 6 bases for V and 8 bases for J; bases not matched to a gene: 4. The CDR3 bases are TGTGCCATCAGAAGAGGACTAGATGAGCAGTTCTTC. Its protein product is CAIRRGLDEQFF.

This clonotype was observed at least ten times. The rearrangement uses TRBV7-3 and TRBJ1-2; D remains ambiguous. The CDR3 sequence is 14 residues long. Trimming took off 3 bases at V and 2 bases at J, with 10 bases between the two ends. Germline CDR1 is SGHTA and CDR2 is FQGTGA. The CDR3 nucleotides are TGTGCCAGCAGCTTCATTACGGTGAACTATGGCTACACCTTC. As protein: CASSFITVNYGYTF.

This clonotype was observed at least ten times. V usage is TRBV18 and J usage is TRBJ1-1; D call uncertain. Trimming pared 6 bases from V and 6 bases from J, leaving 8 bases between. The germline gives CDR1 KGHSH, CDR2 LQKENI. The CDR3 consists of 11 residues. The chain's CDR3 is CASSLDSEAFF. The CDR3 DNA is TGTGCCAGCTCGCTTGATTCTGAAGCTTTCTTT.

In this sample, this clonotype turned up many times. The chain joins TRBV6-9 to TRBJ1-5; D is uncertain. Germline lookup yields CDR1 MNHGY and CDR2 SVAAGI. V was clipped by 2 bases and J by 8 bases, with 13 bases between them. This CDR3 has 14 amino acids. In DNA form, the CDR3 reads TGTGCCAGCAGTTATAATAGGCCCGTGAAGCCCCAGCATTTT. This codes for CASSYNRPVKPQHF.

This clonotype has ten or more counts. J is TRBJ1-2 and V is TRBV30; unclear D gene. Trimming shortened V by 0 bases and J by 6 bases, and 11 bases separated the two germline ends. The CDR3 loop spans 13 amino acids. The V gene's germline CDR1 is GTSNPN and CDR2 SVGIG (reference sequence). The chain's CDR3 is CAWSVLEKDGYTF. In nucleotides, the CDR3 is TGTGCCTGGAGTGTTCTGGAAAAGGATGGCTACACCTTC. Filled out from reference TRBV30 and TRBJ1-2, the complete variable domain reads SQTIHQWPATLVQPVGSPLSLECTVEGTSNPNLYWYRQAAGRGLQLLFYSVGIGQISSEVPQNLSASRPQDRQFILSSKKLLLSDSGFYLCAWSVLEKDGYTFGSGTRLTVV.

This clonotype has a count of ten or more. The V call is TRBV9, the J call TRBJ1-1, with 7 bases lining up with TRBD1. V dropped 4 bases and J dropped 1; count of bases not matched to a gene: 7. Germline lookup yields CDR1 SGDLS and CDR2 YYNGEE. This CDR3 is built from 15 residues. The CDR3 loop is CASSSSRGANTEAFF. The CDR3 DNA reads TGTGCCAGCAGCTCTTCCAGGGGGGCGAACACTGAAGCTTTCTTT. Filled out from reference TRBV9 and TRBJ1-1, the complete variable domain reads DSGVTQTPKHLITATGQRVTLRCSPRSGDLSVYWYQQSLDQGLQFLIQYYNGEERAKGNILERFSAQQFPDLHSELNLSSLELGDSALYFCASSSSRGANTEAFFGQGTRLTVV.

This clonotype was seen ten or more times. The V and J genes are TRBV5-1 and TRBJ2-5, with 8 nucleotides matching TRBD2. Gene TRBJ2-1 matches the end of the DNA better, so the J call may be wrong. This CDR3 is built from 16 residues. Per the germline V gene, CDR1 is SGHRS and CDR2 is YFSETQ. In nucleotides, the CDR3 is TGCGCCAGCAGCTTGAGGGCGGGAGGTGTTTTGAATGAGCAGTTCTTC. It encodes CASSLRAGGVLNEQFF.

This clonotype was seen many times. The DNA of the CDR3 is TGTGCCAGCACTTTAACAGGGGCCGGAACTGAAGCTTTCTTT. Protein: CASTLTGAGTEAFF. V and J are TRBV2 and TRBJ1-1; 7 nucleotides match TRBD1. V was clipped by 7 bases and J by 5 bases; unmatched bases: 10. Germline V gives CDR1 SNHLY, CDR2 FYNNEI. This CDR3 has 14 residues.

This clonotype was seen repeatedly, ten times or more. The chain joins TRBV11-2 to TRBJ1-2; TRBD1 aligns across 7 bases. Trimming cost V 6 bases and J 6 bases; bases outside gene matches: 10. From germline, CDR1 is SGHAT and CDR2 FQNNGV. CDR3 length: 14 amino acids. CDR3 nucleotide sequence: TGTGCCAGCAGTAAACAGGGGTTTGGTGATGGCTACACCTTC. Protein: CASSKQGFGDGYTF.

This clonotype was seen repeatedly, ten times or more. The V call is TRBV30, the J call TRBJ1-1; D is possibly TRBD1 (6 bases). V was pared by 4 bases and J by 7 bases, with 13 bases between. There are 12 residues in the CDR3. Germline lookup yields CDR1 GTSNPN and CDR2 SVGIG (reference sequence). This CDR3 reads CAWITGKGEAFF. CDR3 bases: TGTGCCTGGATTACAGGGAAAGGTGAAGCTTTCTTT.

This clonotype has ten or more counts. This sequence joins TRBV5-1 and TRBJ1-2; D call uncertain. CDR1 is SGHRS and CDR2 is YFSETQ in the germline V gene. The CDR3 is 14 amino acids. V dropped 2 bases and J dropped 7 bases, with 15 bases sitting between them. CDR3 in amino acids: CASSFTGARAGYTF. Here the CDR3 DNA reads TGCGCCAGCAGCTTTACCGGCGCGCGGGCTGGCTACACCTTC. Filled out from reference TRBV5-1 and TRBJ1-2, the complete variable domain reads KAGVTQTPRYLIKTRGQQVTLSCSPISGHRSVSWYQQTPGQGLQFLFEYFSETQRNKGNFPGRFSGRQFSNSRSEMNVSTLELGDSALYLCASSFTGARAGYTFGSGTRLTVV.

In this sample, this clonotype turned up many times. The chain joins TRBV29-1 to TRBJ2-7; the D gene is possibly TRBD1 (5 bases). This CDR3 comprises 15 residues. Germline loops: CDR1 SQVTM, CDR2 ANQGSEA. V was shortened by 4 bases and J by 1 base, with 17 bases between the two germline ends. CDR3 DNA: TGCAGCGTTGGCTGGCCGAAAGGGGATTCCTACGAGCAGTACTTC. Residues: CSVGWPKGDSYEQYF.

This clonotype was observed many times. The rearrangement joins TRBV7-9 to TRBJ2-5; 13 nucleotides agree with TRBD2. V was pared by 2 bases and J by 2 bases, with 11 bases of the junction left unmatched. The CDR3 contains 19 residues. Germline V CDR1 and CDR2: SEHNR, FQNEAQ (reference sequence). The CDR3 nucleotides are TGTGCCAGCAGCTTACCCTCGAGACTAGCGGGGGGTAATCAAGAGACCCAGTACTTC. Amino acids: CASSLPSRLAGGNQETQYF.

V is TRBV28 and J is TRBJ1-1, with unresolved D. Germline CDR1 is MDHEN and CDR2 is SYDVKM. This CDR3 has 14 amino acids. V dropped 6 bases and J dropped 3 bases, with 14 bases sitting between them. The CDR3 loop reads CASRTSLGDTEAFF. CDR3 in DNA: TGTGCCAGCAGAACGTCCCTGGGAGACACTGAAGCTTTCTTT.

This clonotype was recorded at least ten times. The chain carries TRBV7-9 and TRBJ2-2; D ambiguous. The CDR3 covers 14 residues. V was shortened by 2 bases and J by 3 bases, with 7 bases between the two germline ends. Germline assignment: CDR1 SEHNR and CDR2 FQNEAQ (reference sequence). CDR3 DNA sequence: TGTGCCAGCAGCTTAAAAATGGACACCGGGGAGCTGTTTTTT. Amino acid sequence: CASSLKMDTGELFF.